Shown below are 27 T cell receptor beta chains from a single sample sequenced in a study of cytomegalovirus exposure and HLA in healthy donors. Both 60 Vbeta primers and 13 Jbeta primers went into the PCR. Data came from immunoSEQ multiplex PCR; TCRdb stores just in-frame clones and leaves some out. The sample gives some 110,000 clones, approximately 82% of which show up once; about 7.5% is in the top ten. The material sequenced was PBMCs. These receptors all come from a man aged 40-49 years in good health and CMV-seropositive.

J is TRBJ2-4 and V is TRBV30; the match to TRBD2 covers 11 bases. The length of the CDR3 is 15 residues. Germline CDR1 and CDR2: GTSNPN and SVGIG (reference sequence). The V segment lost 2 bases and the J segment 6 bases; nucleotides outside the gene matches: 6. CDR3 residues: CAWSYLAGGGNIQYF. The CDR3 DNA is TGTGCCTGGAGTTACTTAGCGGGGGGGGGAAACATTCAGTACTTC.

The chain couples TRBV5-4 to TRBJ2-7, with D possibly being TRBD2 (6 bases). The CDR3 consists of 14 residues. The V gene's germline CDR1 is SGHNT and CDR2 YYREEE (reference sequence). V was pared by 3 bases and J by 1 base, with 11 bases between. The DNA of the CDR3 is TGTGCCAGCAGCTCCCGGGACTGGTCCTACGAGCAGTACTTC. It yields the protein CASSSRDWSYEQYF.

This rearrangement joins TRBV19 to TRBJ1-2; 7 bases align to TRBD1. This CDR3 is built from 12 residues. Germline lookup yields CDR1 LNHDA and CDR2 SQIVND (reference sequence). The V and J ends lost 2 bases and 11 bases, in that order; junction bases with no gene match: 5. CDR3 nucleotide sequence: TGTGCCAGTAGTATAATGAAGGACAGGTACACCTTC. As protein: CASSIMKDRYTF.

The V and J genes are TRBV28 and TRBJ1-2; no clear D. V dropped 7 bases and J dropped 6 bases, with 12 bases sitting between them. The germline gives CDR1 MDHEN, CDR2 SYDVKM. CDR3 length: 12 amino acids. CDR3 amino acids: CASKLRSDGYTF. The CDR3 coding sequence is TGTGCCAGCAAACTAAGGTCGGATGGCTACACCTTC.

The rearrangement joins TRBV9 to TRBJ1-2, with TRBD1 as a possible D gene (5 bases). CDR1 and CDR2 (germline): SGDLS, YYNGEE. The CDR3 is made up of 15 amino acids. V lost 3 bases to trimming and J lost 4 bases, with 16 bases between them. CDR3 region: CASSDTGYATYGYTF. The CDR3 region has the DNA TGTGCCAGCAGCGACACAGGCTATGCGACCTATGGCTACACCTTC.

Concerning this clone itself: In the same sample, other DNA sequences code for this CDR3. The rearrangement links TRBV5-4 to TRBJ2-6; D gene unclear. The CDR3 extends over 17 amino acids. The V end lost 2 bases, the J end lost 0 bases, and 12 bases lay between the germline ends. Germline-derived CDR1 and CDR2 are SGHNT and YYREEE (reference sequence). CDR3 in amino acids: CASSFGGRSSGANVLTF. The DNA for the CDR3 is TGTGCCAGCAGCTTCGGTGGCCGGAGCTCTGGGGCCAACGTCCTGACTTTC.

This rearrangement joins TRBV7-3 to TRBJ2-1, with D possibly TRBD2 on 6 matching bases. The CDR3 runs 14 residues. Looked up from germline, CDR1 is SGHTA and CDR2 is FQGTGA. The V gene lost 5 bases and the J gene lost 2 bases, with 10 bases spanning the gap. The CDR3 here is CASSPGGTYNEQFF. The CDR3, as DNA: TGTGCCAGCAGCCCCGGCGGGACCTACAATGAGCAGTTCTTC.

The CDR3 loop is CAWGTGLAYGYTF. CDR3 DNA sequence: TGTGCCTGGGGGACAGGATTGGCCTATGGCTACACCTTC. The rearrangement joins TRBV30 to TRBJ1-2, with 8 bases identical to TRBD1. The ends lost 5 bases at V and 4 bases at J; junction bases unmatched: 6. CDR1 and CDR2 from the germline V gene are GTSNPN and SVGIG (reference sequence). The CDR3 contains 13 residues.

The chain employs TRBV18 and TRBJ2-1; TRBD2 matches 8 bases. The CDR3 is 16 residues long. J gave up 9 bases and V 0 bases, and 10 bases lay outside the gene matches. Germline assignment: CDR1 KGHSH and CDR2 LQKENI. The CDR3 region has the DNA TGTGCCAGCTCACCACCCAGACTAGCGAGTTGGGGTGAGCAGTTCTTC. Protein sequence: CASSPPRLASWGEQFF.

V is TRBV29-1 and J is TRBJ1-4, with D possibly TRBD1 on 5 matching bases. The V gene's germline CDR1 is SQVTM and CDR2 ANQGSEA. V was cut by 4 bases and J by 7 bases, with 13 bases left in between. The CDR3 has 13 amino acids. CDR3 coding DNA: TGCAGCGTTGGGGGAAGGGGTGGTGAAAAACTGTTTTTT. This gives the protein CSVGGRGGEKLFF.

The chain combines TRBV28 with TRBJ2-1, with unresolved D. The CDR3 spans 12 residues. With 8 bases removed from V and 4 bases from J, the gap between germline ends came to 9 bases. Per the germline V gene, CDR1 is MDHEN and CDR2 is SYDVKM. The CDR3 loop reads CASREPYNEQFF. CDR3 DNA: TGTGCCAGCCGAGAGCCGTACAATGAGCAGTTCTTC.

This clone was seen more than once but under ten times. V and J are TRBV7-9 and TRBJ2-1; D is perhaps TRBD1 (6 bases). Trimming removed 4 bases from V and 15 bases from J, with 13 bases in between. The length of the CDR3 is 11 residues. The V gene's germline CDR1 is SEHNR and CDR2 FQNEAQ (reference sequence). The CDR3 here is CASSSGVFRFF. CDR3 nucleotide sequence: TGTGCCAGCAGCTCAGGGGTATTCCGGTTCTTC.

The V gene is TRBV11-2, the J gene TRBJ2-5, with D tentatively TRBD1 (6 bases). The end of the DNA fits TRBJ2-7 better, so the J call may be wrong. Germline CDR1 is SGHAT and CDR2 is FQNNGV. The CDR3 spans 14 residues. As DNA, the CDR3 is TGTGCCAGCAGCTTAGATCAAGGCAGGGGCGAGCAGTACTTC. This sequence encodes CASSLDQGRGEQYF.

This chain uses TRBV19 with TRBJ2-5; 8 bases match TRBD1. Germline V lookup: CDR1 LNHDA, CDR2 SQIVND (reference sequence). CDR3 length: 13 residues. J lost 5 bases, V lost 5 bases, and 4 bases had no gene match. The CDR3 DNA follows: TGTGCCAGTAGTCGGACAGGGTTGGAGACCCAGTACTTC. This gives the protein CASSRTGLETQYF. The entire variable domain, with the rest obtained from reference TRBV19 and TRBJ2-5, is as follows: DGGITQSPKYLFRKEGQNVTLSCEQNLNHDAMYWYRQDPGQGLRLIYYSQIVNDFQKGDIAEGYSVSREKKESFPLTVTSAQKNPTAFYLCASSRTGLETQYFGPGTRLLVL.

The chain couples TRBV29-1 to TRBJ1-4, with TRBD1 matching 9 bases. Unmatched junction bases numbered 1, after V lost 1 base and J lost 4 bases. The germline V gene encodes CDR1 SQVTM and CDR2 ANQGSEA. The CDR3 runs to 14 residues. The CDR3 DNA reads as TGCAGCGTTGAAGGGACAGGGGATAATGAAAAACTGTTTTTT. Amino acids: CSVEGTGDNEKLFF.

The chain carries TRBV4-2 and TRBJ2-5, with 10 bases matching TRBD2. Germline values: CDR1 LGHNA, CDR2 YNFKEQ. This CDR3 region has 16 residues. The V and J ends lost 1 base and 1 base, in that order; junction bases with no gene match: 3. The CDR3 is CASSQGTSGIQETQYF. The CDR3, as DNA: TGTGCCAGCAGCCAAGGGACTAGCGGTATCCAAGAGACCCAGTACTTC.

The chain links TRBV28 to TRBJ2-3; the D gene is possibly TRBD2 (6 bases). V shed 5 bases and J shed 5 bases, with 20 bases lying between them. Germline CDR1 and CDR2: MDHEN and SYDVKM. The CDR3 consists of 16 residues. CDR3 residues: CASSTPGEALIDTQYF. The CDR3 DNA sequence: TGTGCCAGCAGTACGCCGGGGGAAGCCCTGATAGATACGCAGTATTTT.

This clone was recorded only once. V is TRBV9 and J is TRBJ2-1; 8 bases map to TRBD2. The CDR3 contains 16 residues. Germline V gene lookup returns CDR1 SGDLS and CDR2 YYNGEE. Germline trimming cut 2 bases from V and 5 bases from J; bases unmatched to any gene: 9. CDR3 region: CASSVASGTRNNEQFF. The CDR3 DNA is TGTGCCAGCAGCGTTGCCTCCGGGACTAGGAACAATGAGCAGTTCTTC.

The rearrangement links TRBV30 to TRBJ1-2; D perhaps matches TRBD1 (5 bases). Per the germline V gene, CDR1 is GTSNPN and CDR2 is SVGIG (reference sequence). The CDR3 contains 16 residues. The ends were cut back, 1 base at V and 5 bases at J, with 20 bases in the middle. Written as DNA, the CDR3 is TGTGCCTGGAGTGAGGGGAGGGCAGGGACTGGATATGGCTACACCTTC. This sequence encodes CAWSEGRAGTGYGYTF.

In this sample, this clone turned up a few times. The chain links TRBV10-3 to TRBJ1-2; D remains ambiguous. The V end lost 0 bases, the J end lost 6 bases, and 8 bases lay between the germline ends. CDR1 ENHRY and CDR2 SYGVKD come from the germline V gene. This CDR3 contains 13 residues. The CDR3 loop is CAISESNQDGYTF. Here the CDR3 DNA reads TGTGCCATCAGTGAGTCGAATCAGGATGGCTACACCTTC.

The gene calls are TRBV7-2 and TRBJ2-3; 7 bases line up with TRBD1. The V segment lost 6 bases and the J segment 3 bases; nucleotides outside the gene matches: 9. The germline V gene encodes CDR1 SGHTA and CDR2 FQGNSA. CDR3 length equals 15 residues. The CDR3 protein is CASSYDRVKTDTQYF. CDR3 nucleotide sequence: TGTGCCAGCAGTTATGACAGGGTCAAGACAGATACGCAGTATTTT.

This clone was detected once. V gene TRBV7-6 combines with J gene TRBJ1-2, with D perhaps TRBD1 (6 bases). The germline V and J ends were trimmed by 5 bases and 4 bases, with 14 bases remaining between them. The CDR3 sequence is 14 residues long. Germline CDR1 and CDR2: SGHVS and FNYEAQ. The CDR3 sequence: CASSPRGQSYGYTF. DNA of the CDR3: TGTGCCAGCAGCCCCAGAGGACAGTCCTATGGCTACACCTTC.

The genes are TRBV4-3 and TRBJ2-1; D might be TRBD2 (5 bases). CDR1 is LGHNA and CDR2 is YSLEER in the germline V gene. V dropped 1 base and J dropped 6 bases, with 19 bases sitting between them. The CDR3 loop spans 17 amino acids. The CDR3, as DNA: TGCGCCAGCAGCCAAGCACTAGGGCGGCTTCGCGGCAATGAGCAGTTCTTC. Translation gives CASSQALGRLRGNEQFF.

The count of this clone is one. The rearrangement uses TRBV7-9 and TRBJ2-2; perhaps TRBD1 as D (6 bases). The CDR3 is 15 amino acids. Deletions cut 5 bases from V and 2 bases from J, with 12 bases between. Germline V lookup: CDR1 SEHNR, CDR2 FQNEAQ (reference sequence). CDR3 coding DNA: TGTGCCAGCAGCACGCTGGACAGCAACACCGGGGAGCTGTTTTTT. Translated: CASSTLDSNTGELFF.

This CDR3 reads CASSSVAGTVSGEQYF. The CDR3 DNA reads TGTGCCAGCAGCTCCGTTGCAGGGACAGTTTCGGGCGAGCAGTACTTC. The gene calls are TRBV11-3 and TRBJ2-7, with TRBD1 identical over 7 bases. The CDR3 is 16 residues long. CDR1 is SGHNT, CDR2 YENEEA, per germline. The trim removed 4 bases at V and 6 bases at J, leaving 15 bases unmatched.

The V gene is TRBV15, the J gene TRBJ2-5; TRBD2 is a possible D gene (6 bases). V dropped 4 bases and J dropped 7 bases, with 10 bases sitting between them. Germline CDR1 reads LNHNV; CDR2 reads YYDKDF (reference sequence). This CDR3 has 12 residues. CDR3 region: CATSTGDGTQYF. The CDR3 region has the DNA TGTGCCACCAGCACGGGGGATGGGACCCAGTACTTC.

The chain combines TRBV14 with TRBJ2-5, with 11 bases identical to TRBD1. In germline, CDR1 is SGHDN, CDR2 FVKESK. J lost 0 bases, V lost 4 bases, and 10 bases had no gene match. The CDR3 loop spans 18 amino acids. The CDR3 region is CASSLIGTGGTYQETQYF. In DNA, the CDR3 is TGTGCCAGCAGCCTAATCGGGACAGGGGGAACGTACCAAGAGACCCAGTACTTC.